This entry features one T cell receptor (beta chain) sequence. The data originate from a study of cytomegalovirus exposure and HLA in healthy donors. Clones were sequenced by immunoSEQ multiplex PCR, and TCRdb holds only the in-frame ones, with some missing. Of 120,000 or so clones listed, roughly 89% are singletons. J lost 0 bases, V lost 4 bases, and 3 bases had no gene match. The germline V gene encodes CDR1 MNHNY and CDR2 SVGAGI (reference sequence). The CDR3 consists of 15 residues. The sequencing input was PBMCs. V is TRBV6-6 and J is TRBJ2-3, with 8 positions matching TRBD2. The clonotype was recovered from a woman between 18 and 29 years old in good health and CMV-seronegative. The chain's CDR3 is CASSSQRGSTDTQYF. In DNA form, the CDR3 reads TGTGCCAGCAGTTCTCAGCGGGGGAGCACAGATACGCAGTATTTT.